This T cell receptor (beta chain) was profiled in a study of cytomegalovirus exposure and HLA in healthy donors. The germline V gene has CDR1 MNHNS and CDR2 SASEGT. CDR3 length: 13 residues. V dropped 3 bases and J dropped 7; count of bases not matched to a gene: 5. The PCR ran on 60 Vbeta and 13 Jbeta primers. TCRdb keeps only in-frame clones here, not all; method: immunoSEQ multiplex PCR. The table has about 180,000 clones, 70% to 85% seen once. Sequenced material: PBMCs. The origin of this receptor is an older woman in good health and CMV-seropositive. The V and J genes are TRBV6-1 and TRBJ1-2, with 7 bases aligning to TRBD1. CDR3 nucleotide sequence: TGTGCCAGCAGTGAGTACAGGGGTGGTGGCTACACCTTC. Protein product: CASSEYRGGGYTF.